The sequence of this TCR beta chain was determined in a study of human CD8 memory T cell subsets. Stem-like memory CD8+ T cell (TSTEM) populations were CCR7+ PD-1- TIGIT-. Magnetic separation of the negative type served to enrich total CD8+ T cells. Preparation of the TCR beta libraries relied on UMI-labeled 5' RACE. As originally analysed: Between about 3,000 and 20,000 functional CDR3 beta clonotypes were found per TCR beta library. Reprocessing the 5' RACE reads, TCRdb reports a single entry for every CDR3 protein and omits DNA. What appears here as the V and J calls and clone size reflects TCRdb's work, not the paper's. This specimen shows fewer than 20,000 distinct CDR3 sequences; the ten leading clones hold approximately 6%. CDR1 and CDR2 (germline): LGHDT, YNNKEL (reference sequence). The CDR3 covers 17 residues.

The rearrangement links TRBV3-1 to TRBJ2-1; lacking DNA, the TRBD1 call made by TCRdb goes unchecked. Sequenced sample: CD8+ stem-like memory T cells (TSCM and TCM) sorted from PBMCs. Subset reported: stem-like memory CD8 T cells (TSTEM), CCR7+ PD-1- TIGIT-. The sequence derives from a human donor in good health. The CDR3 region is CASSRTMSGRRRDEQFF.